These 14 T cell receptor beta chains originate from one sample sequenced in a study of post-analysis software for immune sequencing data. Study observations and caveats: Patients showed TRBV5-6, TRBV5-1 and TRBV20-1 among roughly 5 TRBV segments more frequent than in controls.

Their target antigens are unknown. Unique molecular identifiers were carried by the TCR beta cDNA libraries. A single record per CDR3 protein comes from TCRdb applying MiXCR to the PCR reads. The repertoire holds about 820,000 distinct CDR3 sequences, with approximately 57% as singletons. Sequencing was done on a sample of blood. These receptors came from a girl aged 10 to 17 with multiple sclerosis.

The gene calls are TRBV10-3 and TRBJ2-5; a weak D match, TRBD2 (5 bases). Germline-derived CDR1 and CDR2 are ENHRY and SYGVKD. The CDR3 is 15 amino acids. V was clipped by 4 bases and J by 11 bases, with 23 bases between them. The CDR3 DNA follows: TGTGCCATCAGTGCTGCATCTCGGACGGGGAATGAGCAGTACTTC. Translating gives CAISAASRTGNEQYF.

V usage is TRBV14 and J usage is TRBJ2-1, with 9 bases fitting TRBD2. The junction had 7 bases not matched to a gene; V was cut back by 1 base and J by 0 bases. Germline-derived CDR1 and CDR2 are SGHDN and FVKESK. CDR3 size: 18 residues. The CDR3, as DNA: TGTGCCAGCAGCCAAGGACCTAGCGGGGAAAGCTCCTACAATGAGCAGTTCTTC. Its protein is CASSQGPSGESSYNEQFF.

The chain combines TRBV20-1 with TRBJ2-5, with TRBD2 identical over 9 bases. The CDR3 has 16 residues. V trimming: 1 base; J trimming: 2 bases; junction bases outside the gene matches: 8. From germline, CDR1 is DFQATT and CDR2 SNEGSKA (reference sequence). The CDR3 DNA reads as TGCAGTGCTAGAGGTCGGCGGGGGGGCTGGCAAGAGACCCAGTACTTC. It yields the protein CSARGRRGGWQETQYF.

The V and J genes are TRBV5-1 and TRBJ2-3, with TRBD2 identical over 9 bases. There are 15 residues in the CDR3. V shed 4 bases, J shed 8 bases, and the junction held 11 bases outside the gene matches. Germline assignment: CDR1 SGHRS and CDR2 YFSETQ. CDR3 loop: CASSLSGPTSGTQYF. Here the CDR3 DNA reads TGCGCCAGCAGCCTGAGCGGGCCGACTAGCGGTACGCAGTATTTT.

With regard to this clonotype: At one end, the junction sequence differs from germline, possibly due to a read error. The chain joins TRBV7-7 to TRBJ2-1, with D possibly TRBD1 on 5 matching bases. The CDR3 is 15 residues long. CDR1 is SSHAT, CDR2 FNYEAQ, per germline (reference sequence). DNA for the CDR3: TGTGCTAGCAGCCCCTCACTTGACAGTTACAATGAGCAGTTCTTC. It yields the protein CASSPSLDSYNEQFF.

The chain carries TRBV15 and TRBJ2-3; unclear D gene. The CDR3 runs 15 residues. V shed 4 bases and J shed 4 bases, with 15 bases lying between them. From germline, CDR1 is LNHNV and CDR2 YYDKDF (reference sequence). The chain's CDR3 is CATSIVASSADTQYF. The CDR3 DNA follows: TGTGCCACCAGCATAGTCGCAAGTTCAGCAGATACGCAGTATTTT.

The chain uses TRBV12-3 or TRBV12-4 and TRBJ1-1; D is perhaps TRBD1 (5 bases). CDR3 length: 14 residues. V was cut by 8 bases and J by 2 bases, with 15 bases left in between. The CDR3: CASRNRQGNTEAFF. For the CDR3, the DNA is TGTGCCAGCCGAAACAGGCAGGGAAACACTGAAGCTTTCTTT.

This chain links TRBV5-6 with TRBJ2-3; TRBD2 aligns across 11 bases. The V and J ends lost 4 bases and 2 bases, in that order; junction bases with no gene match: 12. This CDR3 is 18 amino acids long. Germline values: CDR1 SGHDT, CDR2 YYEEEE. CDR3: CASSPRLAGGSYTDTQYF. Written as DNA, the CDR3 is TGTGCCAGCAGCCCAAGGCTAGCGGGAGGAAGCTACACAGATACGCAGTATTTT.

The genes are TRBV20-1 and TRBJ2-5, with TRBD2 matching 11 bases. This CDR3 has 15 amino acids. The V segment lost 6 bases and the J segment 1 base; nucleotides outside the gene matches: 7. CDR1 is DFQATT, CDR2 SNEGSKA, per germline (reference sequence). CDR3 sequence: CSALLAGGSQETQYF. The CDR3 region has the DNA TGCAGTGCCCTTTTAGCGGGAGGGTCCCAAGAGACCCAGTACTTC.

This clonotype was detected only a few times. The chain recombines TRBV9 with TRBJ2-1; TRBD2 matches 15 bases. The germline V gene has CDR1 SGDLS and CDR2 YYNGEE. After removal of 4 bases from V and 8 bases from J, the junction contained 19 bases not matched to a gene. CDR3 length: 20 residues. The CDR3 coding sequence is TGTGCCAGCAGCCCTCGACGGGGGGGACTAGCGGGAGGCCGACGCGATGAGCAGTTCTTC. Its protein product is CASSPRRGGLAGGRRDEQFF.

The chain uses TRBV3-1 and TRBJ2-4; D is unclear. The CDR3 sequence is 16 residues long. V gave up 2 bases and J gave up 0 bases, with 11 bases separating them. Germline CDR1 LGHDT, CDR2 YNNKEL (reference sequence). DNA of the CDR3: TGTGCCAGCAGCCAACACGAGAACTTAGCCAAAAACATTCAGTACTTC. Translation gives CASSQHENLAKNIQYF.

CDR3 sequence (DNA): TGTGCCACCAGCAGAGATCGGGGGACTAAAAAGTCCTACAATGAGCAGTTCTTC. Protein sequence: CATSRDRGTKKSYNEQFF. The gene calls are TRBV15 and TRBJ2-1; TRBD2 aligns across 7 bases. This CDR3 spans 18 amino acids. J lost 1 base, V lost 0 bases, and 9 bases had no gene match. The germline gives CDR1 LNHNV, CDR2 YYDKDF (reference sequence).

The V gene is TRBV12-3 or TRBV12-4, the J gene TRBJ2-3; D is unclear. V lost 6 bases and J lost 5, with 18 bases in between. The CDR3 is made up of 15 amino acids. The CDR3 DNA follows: TGTGCCAGCAGCCTTCCCCCCTACTCAGTAGATACGCAGTATTTT. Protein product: CASSLPPYSVDTQYF.

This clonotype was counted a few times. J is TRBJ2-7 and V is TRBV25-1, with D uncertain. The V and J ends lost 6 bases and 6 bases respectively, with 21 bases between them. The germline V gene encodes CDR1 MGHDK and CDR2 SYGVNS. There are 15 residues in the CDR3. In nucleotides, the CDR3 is TGTGCCAGCAGCGCCGCTCTTTCTGGAGTTGGCGAGCAGTACTTC. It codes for CASSAALSGVGEQYF.